The clone carrying this T cell receptor beta chain showed up just once. This specimen comes from a study of T cell responses to AZD1222 COVID-19 vaccine. Trimming removed 2 bases from V and 3 bases from J, with 11 bases in between. From germline, CDR1 is SGHRS and CDR2 YFSETQ. This CDR3 comprises 14 residues. Only in-frame clones appear in the TCRdb table, and some are missing; sequencing was by immunoSEQ multiplex PCR. The sample includes roughly 120,000 clones, approximately 85% of them seen just once. This receptor was identified in an adult in good health. The rearrangement links TRBV5-1 to TRBJ1-1, with D perhaps TRBD1 (5 bases). The sequencing here drew on peripheral blood, taken on day 0 of AZD1222 vaccination. CDR3 DNA sequence: TGCGCCAGCAGCTTCTTCGGGGGGGACACTGAAGCTTTCTTT. It encodes CASSFFGGDTEAFF.